The present T cell receptor (beta chain) was sequenced within a study of CDR3 diversity in severe acne (dated by TCRdb to about 2019). Note on this clonotype: Its antigen is not yet known. Base qualities are missing; no much larger clone stands one base away.

From a lookup of the germline V gene (reference sequence), CDR1 and CDR2 are LNHDA and SQIVND. From the cysteine up to the phenylalanine, the CDR3 has a length of 12 residues. Only the CDR3 DNA is retained, 36 bases long and in frame from the first base. Germline trimming amounts to 11 bases on V and 7 bases on J, with 2 as the count of junction bases outside the gene matches. Library preparation was by PCR. The sequencer listed for this sample is Illumina HiSeq 2000. TCRdb cleaned the public reads at Q25 with fastp, built clones with MiXCR and kept in-frame beta chains. Duplicate CDR3 protein sequences are folded into a single record with the most common DNA and genes. The sample records 100,000 or so distinct CDR3 sequences, roughly half of which are singletons. 12% of the sample is held by the ten biggest clonotypes.

The specimen sequenced was blood. This sequence originates from a male donor with acne. Recombination linked TRBV19 to TRBJ2-1; 13 nucleotides in the junction match TRBD2. The nucleotide sequence is given as TGTGCCGGGACTAGCGGGGCGAATGAGCAGTTCTTC. Translated, this is CAGTSGANEQFF.